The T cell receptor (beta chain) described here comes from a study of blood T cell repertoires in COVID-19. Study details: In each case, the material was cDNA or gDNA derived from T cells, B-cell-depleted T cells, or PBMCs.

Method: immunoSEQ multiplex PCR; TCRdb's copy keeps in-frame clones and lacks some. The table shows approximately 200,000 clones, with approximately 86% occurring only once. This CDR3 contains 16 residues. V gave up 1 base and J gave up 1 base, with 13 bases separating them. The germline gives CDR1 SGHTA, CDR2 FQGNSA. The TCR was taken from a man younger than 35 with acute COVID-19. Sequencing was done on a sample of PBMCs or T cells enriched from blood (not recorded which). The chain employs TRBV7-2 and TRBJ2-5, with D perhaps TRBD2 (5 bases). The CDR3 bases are TGTGCCAGCAGCTTAGAGTTTGGCGGAGGCCAAGAGACCCAGTACTTC. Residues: CASSLEFGGGQETQYF.